Following are 26 T cell receptor beta chains from one sample sequenced in a study of T cells in narcolepsy. The data were produced by immunoSEQ multiplex PCR, yet TCRdb's version contains in-frame clones alone and is incomplete. The data hold tens of thousands of clones, with around 87% observed a single time. Sequencing was carried out using memory (CD45RA-) CD4+ T cells from blood. Source of these receptors: a human donor in good health.

The gene calls are TRBV20-1 and TRBJ1-2, with 9 bases matching TRBD1. There are 11 residues in the CDR3. CDR1 and CDR2 (germline): DFQATT, SNEGSKA (reference sequence). J was trimmed by 10 bases and V by 6 bases; bases with no gene match: 6. The CDR3 spells CSATTGGNYTF. CDR3 coding DNA: TGCAGTGCAACGACAGGGGGTAACTACACCTTC.

The chain links TRBV6-5 to TRBJ2-5; 8 bases map to TRBD1. V trimming: 4 bases; J trimming: 5 bases; junction bases outside the gene matches: 9. The CDR3 is 15 amino acids. The germline CDR1 and CDR2 sequences are MNHEY and SVGAGI. The CDR3: CASSWTGQHEETQYF. The CDR3 DNA sequence: TGTGCCAGCAGTTGGACAGGGCAGCACGAGGAGACCCAGTACTTC.

The chain employs TRBV5-1 and TRBJ1-6, with 9 bases aligning to TRBD1. V lost 4 bases, J lost 9 bases, and 5 bases stayed unmatched. Germline V gives CDR1 SGHRS, CDR2 YFSETQ. The CDR3 has 14 amino acids. CDR3: CASSPQGAGSPLHF. The CDR3 bases are TGCGCCAGCAGCCCACAGGGGGCTGGTTCACCCCTCCACTTT.

This chain uses TRBV6-6 with TRBJ1-1; D uncertain. Trimming cost V 8 bases and J 11 bases, with 24 bases left between them. The length of the CDR3 is 14 residues. Germline V CDR1 and CDR2: MNHNY, SVGAGI (reference sequence). CDR3 sequence (DNA): TGTGCCAGCCTTTCTTTTGAGGGTATTGGTCCGGCTTTCTTT. It translates to CASLSFEGIGPAFF.

The rearrangement joins TRBV7-2 to TRBJ1-1; TRBD1 is a possible D gene (5 bases). Germline V CDR1 and CDR2: SGHTA, FQGNSA. V gave up 1 base and J gave up 6 bases, with 12 bases separating them. The CDR3 consists of 14 residues. The CDR3 here is CASSLVGRDAEAFF. DNA for the CDR3: TGTGCCAGCAGCTTAGTAGGCAGGGACGCTGAAGCTTTCTTT.

CDR3 sequence (DNA): TGTGCCAGCAGCTTAGCGCGAAGGAGGACCACCGGCTACACCTTC. Protein: CASSLARRRTTGYTF. The chain joins TRBV7-2 to TRBJ1-2; no clear D. The germline V gene encodes CDR1 SGHTA and CDR2 FQGNSA. Trimming removed 0 bases from V and 8 bases from J, with 16 bases in between. The CDR3 runs to 15 residues.

V usage is TRBV11-3 and J usage is TRBJ2-1, with 9 bases matching TRBD2. Germline CDR1 SGHNT, CDR2 YENEEA. The V segment lost 5 bases and the J segment 8 bases; nucleotides outside the gene matches: 7. This CDR3 is 14 amino acids long. The DNA of the CDR3 is TGTGCCAGCAGCCCCTTAGCGGGAGTTCATGAGCAGTTCTTC. Its translation is CASSPLAGVHEQFF. The full variable domain, in which reference TRBV11-3 and TRBJ2-1 provide the parts outside the CDR3, is EAGVVQSPRYKIIEKKQPVAFWCNPISGHNTLYWYLQNLGQGPELLIRYENEEAVDDSQLPKDRFSAERLKGVDSTLKIQPAELGDSAVYLCASSPLAGVHEQFFGPGTRLTVL.

J is TRBJ1-4 and V is TRBV28, with 7 bases that match TRBD1. The junction had 4 bases not matched to a gene; V was cut back by 6 bases and J by 3 bases. The CDR3 has 14 amino acids. CDR1 is MDHEN and CDR2 is SYDVKM in the germline V gene. The CDR3 sequence is CASSQGGPNEKLFF. Written as DNA, the CDR3 is TGTGCCAGCAGCCAGGGGGGACCTAATGAAAAACTGTTTTTT.

This sequence joins TRBV5-5 and TRBJ2-5; 8 nucleotides agree with TRBD2. Looked up from germline, CDR1 is SGHKS and CDR2 is YYEKEE (reference sequence). The CDR3 length is 15 residues. Trimming took 4 bases from V and 4 from J; bases not matched to a gene: 9. The CDR3: CASSPSPGGVETQYF. The DNA for the CDR3 is TGTGCCAGCAGCCCCTCTCCGGGGGGGGTAGAGACCCAGTACTTC.

The chain joins TRBV7-2 to TRBJ2-7; possible D gene TRBD2, 6 bases. Trimming took 1 base from V and 2 from J, leaving 12 bases between them. The V gene's germline CDR1 is SGHTA and CDR2 FQGNSA. The CDR3 runs to 15 residues. CDR3 bases: TGTGCCAGCAGCTTAGACCGGGACTCGGCCTACGAGCAGTACTTC. Amino acids: CASSLDRDSAYEQYF.

The chain employs TRBV6-9 and TRBJ2-7, with D possibly matching TRBD1 (5 bases). The V end lost 6 bases, the J end lost 6 bases, and 9 bases lay between the germline ends. The CDR3 spans 11 residues. CDR1 is MNHGY and CDR2 is SVAAGI in the germline V gene. CDR3 sequence (DNA): TGTGCCAGCAGCCAGGGAAGCGAGCAGTACTTC. Protein sequence: CASSQGSEQYF.

This rearrangement joins TRBV27 to TRBJ2-5; D remains ambiguous. V lost 8 bases and J 5 bases, leaving 9 bases between the germline ends. CDR1 is MNHEY and CDR2 is SMNVEV in the germline V gene (reference sequence). There are 11 residues in the CDR3. For the CDR3, the DNA is TGTGCCAGCGACCGGTTGGAGACCCAGTACTTC. Protein product: CASDRLETQYF.

The chain joins TRBV9 to TRBJ2-7; tentatively, D is TRBD2 (6 bases). Trimming left V 5 bases short and J 6 bases short, with 27 bases between. The V gene's germline CDR1 is SGDLS and CDR2 YYNGEE. The CDR3 runs to 17 residues. Here the CDR3 reads CASSDSPGIWGEGEQYF. The CDR3 DNA is TGTGCCAGCAGTGATTCGCCGGGGATATGGGGGGAAGGCGAGCAGTACTTC.

This clone was found a few times. The chain combines TRBV6-6 with TRBJ1-3; TRBD1 is a possible D gene (6 bases). This CDR3 region has 14 residues. V lost 4 bases and J 0 bases, leaving 7 bases between the germline ends. Germline assignment: CDR1 MNHNY and CDR2 SVGAGI (reference sequence). The CDR3 DNA reads as TGTGCCAGCAGTTGGGACAACTCTGGAAACACCATATATTTT. Protein product: CASSWDNSGNTIYF.

The V call is TRBV5-1, the J call TRBJ1-1; maybe TRBD1 (5 bases). V was pared by 1 base and J by 0 bases, with 16 bases between. The CDR3 totals 17 residues. Germline V lookup: CDR1 SGHRS, CDR2 YFSETQ. The CDR3 reads CASSLKSDSYMNTEAFF. The CDR3 DNA follows: TGCGCCAGCAGCTTGAAAAGTGACAGCTATATGAACACTGAAGCTTTCTTT.

CDR3 residues: CASSQDRGSPNTEAFF. The CDR3 DNA sequence: TGTGCCAGCAGCCAAGATAGGGGCAGCCCTAACACTGAAGCTTTCTTT. The gene calls are TRBV4-2 and TRBJ1-1, with a possible D match to TRBD1 (5 bases). V was pared by 0 bases and J by 2 bases, with 13 bases between. CDR1 and CDR2 from the germline V gene are LGHNA and YNFKEQ. The CDR3 loop spans 16 amino acids.

The V call is TRBV16, the J call TRBJ1-6; D is uncertain. The CDR3 extends over 13 amino acids. With 5 bases removed from V and 5 bases from J, the gap between germline ends came to 7 bases. The germline gives CDR1 KGHSY, CDR2 FQNENV. CDR3 residues: CASSRFDNSPLHF. CDR3 nucleotides: TGTGCCAGCAGCAGGTTTGATAATTCACCCCTCCACTTT.

V and J are TRBV7-9 and TRBJ1-4; no clear D. CDR1 and CDR2 (germline): SEHNR, FQNEAQ (reference sequence). The CDR3 runs to 15 residues. The germline V and J ends were trimmed by 8 bases and 6 bases, with 19 bases remaining between them. CDR3 sequence: CASGTSGIRDEKLFF. The DNA of the CDR3 is TGTGCCAGCGGAACCTCCGGGATTCGGGATGAAAAACTGTTTTTT.

The chain employs TRBV19 and TRBJ1-1; possible D gene TRBD1, 5 bases. Germline loops: CDR1 LNHDA, CDR2 SQIVND (reference sequence). V lost 10 bases and J 0 bases, leaving 15 bases between the germline ends. The CDR3 is 14 amino acids. The CDR3 loop reads CATMKGQMNTEAFF. The CDR3, as DNA: TGTGCCACTATGAAGGGGCAGATGAACACTGAAGCTTTCTTT.

V is TRBV10-1 and J is TRBJ2-3; D call uncertain. V gave up 0 bases and J gave up 5 bases, with 12 bases separating them. The CDR3 is 15 amino acids. CDR1 and CDR2 (germline): WNHNN, SYGVQD (reference sequence). This chain's CDR3 is CASSESDGFKDTQYF. CDR3 coding DNA: TGCGCCAGCAGTGAGTCGGACGGGTTCAAAGATACGCAGTATTTT.

This rearrangement joins TRBV7-3 to TRBJ2-5; 7 bases are shared with TRBD1. Germline V CDR1 and CDR2: SGHTA, FQGTGA. Trimming at V came to 3 bases and at J to 3 bases, leaving 1 base not matched to a gene. This CDR3 is built from 13 residues. In nucleotides, the CDR3 is TGTGCCAGCAGCTTGGACAGGAAAGAGACCCAGTACTTC. Its protein is CASSLDRKETQYF.

This clone showed up just once. The chain carries TRBV28 and TRBJ2-6; D unclear. Deletions cut 6 bases from V and 0 bases from J, with 9 bases between. The CDR3 spans 15 residues. Germline V lookup: CDR1 MDHEN, CDR2 SYDVKM. CDR3 DNA: TGTGCCAGCAGAACGCTGATCTCTGGGGCCAACGTCCTGACTTTC. Translated: CASRTLISGANVLTF.

The chain has TRBV7-2 and TRBJ2-1; D not certain. The CDR3 spans 12 residues. Germline CDR1 reads SGHTA; CDR2 reads FQGNSA. V shed 3 bases and J shed 9 bases, with 9 bases lying between them. As DNA, the CDR3 is TGTGCCAGCAGCTTCCCCGTGGGTGAGCAGTTCTTC. As protein: CASSFPVGEQFF.

The rearrangement joins TRBV21-1 to TRBJ1-2. TRBV21-1 counts as a pseudogene. This CDR3 spans 16 amino acids. The CDR3 region has the DNA TGTGCCAGCAGCGAGCCTAATAAACCGGGAACCTCCCTCTACACCTTC. Its translation: CASSEPNKPGTSLYTF.

There are a few counts of this clone. The rearrangement joins TRBV18 to TRBJ1-4; 7 nucleotides line up with TRBD1. After removal of 3 bases from V and 10 bases from J, the junction contained 2 bases not matched to a gene. The CDR3 runs to 12 residues. Germline V lookup: CDR1 KGHSH, CDR2 LQKENI. The DNA for the CDR3 is TGTGCCAGCTCACCTCGACAGGGAAAACTGTTTTTT. Its translation: CASSPRQGKLFF.

The V and J genes are TRBV10-3 and TRBJ2-1; 11 nucleotides align to TRBD2. V was clipped by 3 bases and J by 7 bases; unmatched bases: 5. CDR3 length equals 15 residues. Germline-derived CDR1 and CDR2 are ENHRY and SYGVKD. DNA of the CDR3: TGTGCCATCAGTGATAGCGGGGGGGACTCGAATGAGCAGTTCTTC. It encodes CAISDSGGDSNEQFF.